Sequencing of this T cell receptor (beta chain) was carried out in a study of technical replicates of blood from several donors. This CDR3 has 17 amino acids. This table comes from immunoSEQ multiplex PCR, and its TCRdb copy is limited to in-frame clones, with some not included. The sample lists tens of thousands of clones, approximately 86% seen once, with roughly 4.6% in the top ten. This clone showed up just once. The gene calls are TRBV12-2 and TRBJ2-5; the table gives TRBD2 as D, unverified against the DNA. TRBV12-2 is assigned pseudogene status. This clonotype was sampled from a human donor in good health. Some clones in this sample may be carry-over from other donors' samples. Specimen: PBMCs. DNA of the CDR3: TGTGCAAGTCGCTTAGACTTCGGACTAGCTCTCGGAGAGACCCAGTACTTC. This translates into CASRLDFGLALGETQYF.